The sequence of this TCR beta chain was determined in a study of regulatory T cells in long-lasting Graves disease. General study points: Segments TRBV28, TRBJ1-2 and TRBJ2-5 showed preferential usage in persistent disease. For persistent Graves' patients, TCR diversity was lower than for newly diagnosed ones.

The germline gives CDR1 MNHNS, CDR2 SASEGT. The CDR3 has 14 amino acids. V shed 6 bases and J shed 5 bases, with 13 bases lying between them. Combining iRepertoire HTBI primers with Arm-PCR of CDR3 regions, the authors built TCR beta libraries. Per the original data handling: Sample data revealed approximately 56 TRBV and 14 TRBJ segments. TCRdb re-called the multiplex PCR reads through MiXCR, storing one row per CDR3 protein. TCRdb, not the original authors, processed these V and J calls. This sample has almost 350,000 distinct CDR3 sequences, with 15% to 20% found just once. Noted time point: persistent/refractory GD, antithyroid drugs over 5 years with positive TRAb. RNA from PBMCs was the source of the TCR library. The patients were enrolled through endocrinology in Xi'an, China. This clonotype appeared many times. Its antigen is not identified.

The receptor was isolated from a female donor with Graves disease. Sample: peripheral blood mononuclear cells (PBMCs), taken when the disease was refractory, from a patient treated with antithyroid drugs. The rearrangement uses TRBV6-1 and TRBJ1-4; maybe TRBD1 (6 bases). In DNA, the CDR3 is TGTGCCAGCAGATTGATCCAGGGGAATGAAAAACTGTTTTTT. Translated: CASRLIQGNEKLFF.